This TCR beta chain was documented in a study of T-cell reconstitution after alpha-beta-depleted transplantation in children. Study findings and constraints: Alpha-beta T cells present about two months after transplant were reported to originate from several hundred expanded graft clones. The high TCRbeta diversity at day 60 in some patients came from surviving recipient T cells and thymic progenitors.

CDR3 length equals 15 residues. Trimming shortened V by 9 bases and J by 1 base, and 13 bases separated the two germline ends. Worth noting for this clonotype: Antigen: not known.

During its preparation, the TCRbeta library received unique molecular identifiers. TCRdb independently ran MiXCR on the PCR reads; one entry per CDR3 protein. This sample has about 980,000 distinct CDR3 sequences, with 25% to 30% found just once. V is TRBV23-1 and J is TRBJ2-6; a weak D match, TRBD1 (6 bases). TRBV23-1 is labeled an ORF, and its function is uncertain. The receptor comes from a boy under three years old who had a stem cell transplant for SCID, so the T cells may come from the graft donor. Material: PBMCs, mostly from graft donor cells, obtained 360 days after TCRalphabeta/CD19-depleted stem cell transplant. CDR3 residues: CASFLGGSGANVLTF. As DNA, the CDR3 is TGCGCCAGTTTTCTAGGGGGATCTGGGGCCAACGTCCTGACTTTC.